The clone carrying this TCR beta chain showed up just a few times. Its antigen is as yet unknown. Each single cDNA molecule received a unique molecular identifier. MiXCR was run by TCRdb on the 5' RACE reads, yielding one entry per CDR3 protein. Among 35,000 to 40,000 distinct CDR3 sequences listed, approximately 9.9% were seen once. The data are from a study of early T cells in non-severe SARS-CoV-2 infection. Overall study context: Bulk RNA isolated from unsorted whole blood underwent sequencing; chains were not paired.

With V trimmed by 4 bases and J by 2 bases, 8 bases remained unmatched. The germline V gene encodes CDR1 DFQATT and CDR2 SNEGSKA (reference sequence). This CDR3 is 15 amino acids long. Study results and limitations: Using VDJdb, the matching emphasized anti-spike CD8 responses while missing private and CD4 specificities.

The genes are TRBV20-1 and TRBJ2-1; 7 positions agree with TRBD1. The sequence came from an adult who was a healthcare worker with PCR-confirmed SARS-CoV-2 infection or an uninfected control (not recorded which). The sample taken for sequencing was whole blood. CDR3 loop: CSATQGDPTYNEQFF. The DNA of the CDR3 is TGCAGTGCTACCCAGGGGGACCCAACCTACAATGAGCAGTTCTTC.